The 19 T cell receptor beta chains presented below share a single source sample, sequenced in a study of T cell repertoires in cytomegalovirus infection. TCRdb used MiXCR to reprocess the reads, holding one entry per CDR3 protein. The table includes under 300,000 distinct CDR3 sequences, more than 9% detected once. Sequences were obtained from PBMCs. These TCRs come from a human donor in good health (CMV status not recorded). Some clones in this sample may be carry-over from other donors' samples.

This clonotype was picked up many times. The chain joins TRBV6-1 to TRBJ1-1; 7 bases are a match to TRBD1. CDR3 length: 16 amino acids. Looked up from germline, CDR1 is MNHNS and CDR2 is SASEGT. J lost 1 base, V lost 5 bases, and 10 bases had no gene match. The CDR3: CASSSPSGTANTEAFF. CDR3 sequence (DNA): TGTGCCAGCAGTTCCCCTTCCGGGACAGCGAACACTGAAGCTTTCTTT.

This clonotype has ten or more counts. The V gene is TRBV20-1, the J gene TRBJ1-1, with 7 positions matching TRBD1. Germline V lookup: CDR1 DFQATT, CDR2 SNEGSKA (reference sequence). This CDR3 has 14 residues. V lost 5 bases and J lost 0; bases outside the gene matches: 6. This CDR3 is CSALWTGVNTEAFF. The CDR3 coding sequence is TGCAGTGCTCTTTGGACAGGAGTGAACACTGAAGCTTTCTTT.

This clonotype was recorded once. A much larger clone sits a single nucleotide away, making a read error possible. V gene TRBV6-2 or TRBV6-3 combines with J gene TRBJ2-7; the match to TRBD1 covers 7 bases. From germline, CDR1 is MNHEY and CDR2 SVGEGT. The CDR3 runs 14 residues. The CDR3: CVSRLPTGLGEQYF. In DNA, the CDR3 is TGTGTCAGCAGGCTCCCGACAGGGCTTGGCGAGCAGTACTTC.

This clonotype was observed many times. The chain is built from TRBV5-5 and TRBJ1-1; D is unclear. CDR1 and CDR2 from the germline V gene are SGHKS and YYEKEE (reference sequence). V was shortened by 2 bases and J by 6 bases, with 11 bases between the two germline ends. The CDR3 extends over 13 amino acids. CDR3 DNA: TGTGCCAGCAGCTTTAAGTTTAGGGCTGAAGCTTTCTTT. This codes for CASSFKFRAEAFF.

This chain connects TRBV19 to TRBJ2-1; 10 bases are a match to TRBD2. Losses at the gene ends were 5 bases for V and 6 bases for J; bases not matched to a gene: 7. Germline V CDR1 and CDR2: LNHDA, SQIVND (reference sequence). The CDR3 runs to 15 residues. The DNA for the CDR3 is TGTGCCAGTAGTGTTCTAGCGGGAGCTGCCAATGAGCAGTTCTTC. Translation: CASSVLAGAANEQFF.

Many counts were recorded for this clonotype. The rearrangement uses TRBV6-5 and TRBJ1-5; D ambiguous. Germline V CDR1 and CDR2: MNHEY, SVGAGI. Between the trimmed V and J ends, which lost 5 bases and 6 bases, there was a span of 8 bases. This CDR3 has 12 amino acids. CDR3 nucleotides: TGTGCCAGCAGTACCGGGGTTCAGCCCCAGCATTTT. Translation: CASSTGVQPQHF.

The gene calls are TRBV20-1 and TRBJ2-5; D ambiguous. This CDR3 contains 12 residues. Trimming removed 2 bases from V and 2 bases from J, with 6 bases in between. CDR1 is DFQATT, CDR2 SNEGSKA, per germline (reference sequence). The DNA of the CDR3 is TGCAGTGCTAGACTACTGCAAGAGACCCAGTACTTC. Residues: CSARLLQETQYF.

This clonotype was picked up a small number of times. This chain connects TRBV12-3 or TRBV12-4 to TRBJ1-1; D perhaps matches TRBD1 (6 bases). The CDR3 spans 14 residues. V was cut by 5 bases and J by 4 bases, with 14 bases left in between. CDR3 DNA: TGTGCCAGCAGTCCACAGGGAGGATTCACTGAAGCTTTCTTT. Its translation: CASSPQGGFTEAFF.

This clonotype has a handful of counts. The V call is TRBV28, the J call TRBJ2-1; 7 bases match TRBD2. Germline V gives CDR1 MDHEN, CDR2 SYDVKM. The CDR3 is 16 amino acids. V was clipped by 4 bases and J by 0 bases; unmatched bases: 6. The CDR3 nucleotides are TGTGCCAGCAGTTCCCGGGGCGGGAGCTCCTACAATGAGCAGTTCTTC. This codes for CASSSRGGSSYNEQFF.

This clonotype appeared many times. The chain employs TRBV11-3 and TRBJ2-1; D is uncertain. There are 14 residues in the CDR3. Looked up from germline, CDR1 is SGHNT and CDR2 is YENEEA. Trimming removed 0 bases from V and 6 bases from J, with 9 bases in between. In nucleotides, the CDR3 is TGTGCCAGCAGCTTAGATCAGGCCTCCAATGAGCAGTTCTTC. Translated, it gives CASSLDQASNEQFF.

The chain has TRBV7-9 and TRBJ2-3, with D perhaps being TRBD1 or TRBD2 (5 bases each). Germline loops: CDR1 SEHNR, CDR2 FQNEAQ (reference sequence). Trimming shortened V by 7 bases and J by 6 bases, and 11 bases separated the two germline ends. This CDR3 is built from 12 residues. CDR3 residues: CASTGEGDTQYF. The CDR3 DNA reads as TGTGCCAGCACCGGTGAGGGGGATACGCAGTATTTT. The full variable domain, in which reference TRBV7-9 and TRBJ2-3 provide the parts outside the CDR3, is DTGVSQNPRHKITKRGQNVTFRCDPISEHNRLYWYRQTLGQGPEFLTYFQNEAQLEKSRLLSDRFSAERPKGSFSTLEIQRTEQGDSAMYLCASTGEGDTQYFGPGTRLTVL.

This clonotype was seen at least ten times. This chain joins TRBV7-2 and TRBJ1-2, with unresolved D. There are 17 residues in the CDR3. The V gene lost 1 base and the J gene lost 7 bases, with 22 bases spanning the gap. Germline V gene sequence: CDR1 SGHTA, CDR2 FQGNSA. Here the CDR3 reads CASSLGAEAPDLSGYTF. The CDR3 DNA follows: TGTGCCAGCAGCTTAGGGGCAGAGGCCCCCGATCTAAGTGGCTACACCTTC.

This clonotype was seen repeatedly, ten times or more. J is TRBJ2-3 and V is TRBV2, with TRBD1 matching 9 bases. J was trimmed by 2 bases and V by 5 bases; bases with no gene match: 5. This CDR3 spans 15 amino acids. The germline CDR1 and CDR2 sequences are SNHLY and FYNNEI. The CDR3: CASSKDRGITDTQYF. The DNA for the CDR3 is TGTGCCAGCAGTAAGGACAGGGGAATCACAGATACGCAGTATTTT.

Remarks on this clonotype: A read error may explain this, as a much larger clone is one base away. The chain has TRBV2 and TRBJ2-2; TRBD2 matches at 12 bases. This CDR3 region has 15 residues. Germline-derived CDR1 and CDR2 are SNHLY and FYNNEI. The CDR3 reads CASSGTSGDAGEPFF. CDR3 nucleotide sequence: TGTGCCAGCAGTGGGACTAGCGGGGATGCCGGGGAGCCGTTTTTT.

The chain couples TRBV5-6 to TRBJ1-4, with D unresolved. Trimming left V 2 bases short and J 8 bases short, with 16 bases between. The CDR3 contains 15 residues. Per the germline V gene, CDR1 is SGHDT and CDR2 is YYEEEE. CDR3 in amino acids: CASSFASVTGEKLFF. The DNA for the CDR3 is TGTGCCAGCAGCTTCGCTTCAGTGACGGGGGAAAAACTGTTTTTT.

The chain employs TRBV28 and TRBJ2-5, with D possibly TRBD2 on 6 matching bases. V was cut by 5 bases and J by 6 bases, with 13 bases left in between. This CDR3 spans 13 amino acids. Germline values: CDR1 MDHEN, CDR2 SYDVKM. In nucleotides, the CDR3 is TGTGCCAGCAGTCCGCCTAGCGAGAAGACCCAGTACTTC. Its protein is CASSPPSEKTQYF.

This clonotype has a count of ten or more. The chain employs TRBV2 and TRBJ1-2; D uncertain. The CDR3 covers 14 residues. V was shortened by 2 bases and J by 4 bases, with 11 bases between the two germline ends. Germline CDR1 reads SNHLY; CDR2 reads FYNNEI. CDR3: CASSERSTAYGYTF. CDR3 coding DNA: TGTGCCAGCAGTGAACGGTCAACAGCCTATGGCTACACCTTC.

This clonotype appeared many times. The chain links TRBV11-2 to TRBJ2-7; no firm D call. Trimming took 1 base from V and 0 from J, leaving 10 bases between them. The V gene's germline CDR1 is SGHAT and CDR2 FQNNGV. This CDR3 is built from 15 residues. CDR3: CASSLVGHSSYEQYF. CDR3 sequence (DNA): TGTGCCAGCAGCTTAGTGGGCCACAGCTCCTACGAGCAGTACTTC.

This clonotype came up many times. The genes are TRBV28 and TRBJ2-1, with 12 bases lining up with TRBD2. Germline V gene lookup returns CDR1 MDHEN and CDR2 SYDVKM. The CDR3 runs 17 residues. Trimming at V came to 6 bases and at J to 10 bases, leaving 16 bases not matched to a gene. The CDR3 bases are TGTGCCAGCAGCATCCCTCGGACTAGCGGGATAGGAAACGAGCAGTTCTTC. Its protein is CASSIPRTSGIGNEQFF.